A selection of T cell receptor beta chains follows, all from one sample in a study of blood T cell repertoires in COVID-19. Produced via immunoSEQ multiplex PCR; TCRdb's table is partial and in-frame only. The repertoire holds a few hundred thousand clones, with about 88% as singletons. Sequenced: PBMCs or T cells enriched from blood (not recorded which). Receptors originate from a woman aged 50 to 60 who had recovered from COVID-19. CDR3s include the opening cysteine and the closing phenylalanine or tryptophan. The order of the fields is D gene, J gene, V gene, CDR3 length, CDR3 protein. A D gene is named only where the DNA matches it firmly.

D: TRBD1; J: TRBJ1-5; V: TRBV2; length: 15; CDR3: CASSRRDREGQPQHF
D: NA; J: TRBJ1-6; V: TRBV5-6; length: 13; CDR3: CASSLSRVSPLHF
D: TRBD2; J: TRBJ2-1; V: TRBV2; length: 15; CDR3: CASSEGTSGMYEQFF
D: NA; J: TRBJ2-7; V: TRBV4-1; length: 14; CDR3: CASSPLLKGGEQYF
D: TRBD2; J: TRBJ2-5; V: TRBV9; length: 19; CDR3: CASSPVGASGSPLQETQYF
D: NA; J: TRBJ1-1; V: TRBV29-1; length: 13; CDR3: CSVGYGGNTEAFF
D: NA; J: TRBJ2-2; V: TRBV28; length: 16; CDR3: CASIIGGSGNTGELFF
D: NA; J: TRBJ2-7; V: TRBV7-2; length: 14; CDR3: CASSSQTVSYEQYF
D: NA; J: TRBJ1-5; V: TRBV30; length: 14; CDR3: CAWSEGLRGQPQHF
D: NA; J: TRBJ1-1; V: TRBV7-9; length: 14; CDR3: CASTIHRENTEAFF
D: NA; J: TRBJ2-5; V: TRBV19; length: 17; CDR3: CASSPPGHTVPQKTQYF
D: NA; J: TRBJ1-5; V: TRBV6-1; length: 15; CDR3: CASSEADIGNQPQHF
D: TRBD1; J: TRBJ2-1; V: TRBV12-5; length: 16; CDR3: CASGLFLGQGDNEQFF
D: NA; J: TRBJ1-2; V: TRBV28; length: 11; CDR3: CASSWLYGYTF
D: NA; J: TRBJ1-2; V: TRBV24-1; length: 13; CDR3: CATSEDSIDGYTF
D: TRBD1; J: TRBJ1-1; V: TRBV25-1; length: 16; CDR3: CASQRPGTGRNTEAFF
D: TRBD2; J: TRBJ2-5; V: TRBV19; length: 15; CDR3: CASSIRSSGQETQYF
D: NA; J: TRBJ1-3; V: TRBV28; length: 11; CDR3: CASSPSHTIYF
D: TRBD2; J: TRBJ2-5; V: TRBV5-1; length: 15; CDR3: CASSPGLAVSETQYF
D: NA; J: TRBJ1-1; V: TRBV4-1; length: 14; CDR3: CASSLLGGETEAFF
D: TRBD1; J: TRBJ1-5; V: TRBV28; length: 15; CDR3: CASSPLRQGGSPQHF
D: NA; J: TRBJ1-5; V: TRBV3-1/TRBV3-2; length: 14; CDR3: CASSQGALGQPQHF
D: TRBD2; J: TRBJ2-2; V: TRBV4-3; length: 18; CDR3: CASSQEPPRASGTGELFF
D: NA; J: TRBJ1-1; V: TRBV30; length: 12; CDR3: CAWGPPVAEAFF
D: TRBD2; J: TRBJ2-1; V: TRBV7-8; length: 15; CDR3: CASSLGTSASDEQFF
D: TRBD1; J: TRBJ2-7; V: TRBV11-3; length: 12; CDR3: CASSLDRGEQYF
D: TRBD2; J: TRBJ2-2; V: TRBV7-3; length: 15; CDR3: CASSLLAGVPGELFF
D: NA; J: TRBJ1-3; V: TRBV6-7; length: 16; CDR3: CASSYLGCTRRNTIYF
D: NA; J: TRBJ2-6; V: TRBV11-2; length: 17; CDR3: CASSLDHRQAGANVLTF
D: NA; J: TRBJ1-5; V: TRBV9; length: 14; CDR3: CASSLGEGNQPQHF
D: TRBD2; J: TRBJ2-1; V: TRBV3-1/TRBV3-2; length: 15; CDR3: CASSQAGTKYNEQFF
D: NA; J: TRBJ2-3; V: TRBV10-1; length: 15; CDR3: CASSSSSSGTDTQYF
D: TRBD2; J: TRBJ2-1; V: TRBV29-1; length: 15; CDR3: CSVEVGLADYNEQFF
D: TRBD1; J: TRBJ2-2; V: TRBV19; length: 16; CDR3: CASSISRGQVTGELFF
D: NA; J: TRBJ1-5; V: TRBV6-2/TRBV6-3; length: 13; CDR3: CASSKPTGQPQHF
D: TRBD1; J: TRBJ1-2; V: TRBV4-1; length: 15; CDR3: CASSQGTGASYGYTF
D: NA; J: TRBJ2-1; V: TRBV4-3; length: 15; CDR3: CASSQDPGTPREQFF
D: NA; J: TRBJ2-3; V: TRBV9; length: 12; CDR3: CASSARGDTQYF
D: NA; J: TRBJ2-2; V: TRBV12-3/TRBV12-4; length: 12; CDR3: CASSFYPGELFF
D: TRBD1; J: TRBJ1-1; V: TRBV28; length: 15; CDR3: CASRAGTGRNTEAFF
D: TRBD1; J: TRBJ1-6; V: TRBV5-1; length: 15; CDR3: CASSRRTGDDSPLHF
D: NA; J: TRBJ1-1; V: TRBV28; length: 14; CDR3: CASSFPQLNTEAFF
D: TRBD2; J: TRBJ2-3; V: TRBV9; length: 14; CDR3: CASKAGLALGTQYF
D: NA; J: TRBJ1-6; V: TRBV6-5; length: 14; CDR3: CASSYLHSNSPLHF
D: NA; J: TRBJ1-3; V: TRBV28; length: 16; CDR3: CASSLRVDRRGNTIYF
D: NA; J: TRBJ1-5; V: TRBV7-2; length: 14; CDR3: CASSLKVGVQPQHF